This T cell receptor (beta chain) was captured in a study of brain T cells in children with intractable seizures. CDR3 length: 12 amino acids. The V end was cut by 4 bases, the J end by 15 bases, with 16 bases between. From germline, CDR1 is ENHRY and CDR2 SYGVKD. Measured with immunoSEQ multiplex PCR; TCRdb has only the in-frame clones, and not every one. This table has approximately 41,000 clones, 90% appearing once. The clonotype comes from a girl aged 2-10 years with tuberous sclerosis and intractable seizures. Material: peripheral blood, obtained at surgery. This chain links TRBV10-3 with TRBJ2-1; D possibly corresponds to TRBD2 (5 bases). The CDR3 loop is CAISGPPQRAFF. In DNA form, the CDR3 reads TGTGCCATCAGTGGACCCCCGCAGAGGGCGTTCTTC.